This T cell receptor beta chain originates from a study of shared clonotypes between healthy human individuals. There are 14 residues in the CDR3. The germline gives CDR1 SEHNR, CDR2 FQNEAQ (reference sequence). V was pared by 1 base and J by 2 bases, with 9 bases between. Study-wide points: The study generally estimated greater richness for naive than memory subsets.

The method was immunoSEQ multiplex PCR; TCRdb's version includes in-frame clones alone and lacks a portion of them. This sample carries about 580,000 clones, roughly 98% of them seen once, and the ten largest clones take approximately 0.3%. Terminally differentiated effector memory CD45RA+ cells were left out of the naive CD8 fraction, which was CD45RO-negative and positively selected for CCR7. Turning to this clone: Its antigen is not identified.

V and J are TRBV7-9 and TRBJ2-7; maybe TRBD2 (5 bases). The source material was naive CD8+ T cells sorted from blood. This clonotype originated in a man younger than 45 in good health. This chain's CDR3 is CASSLGSEPYEQYF. The CDR3 coding sequence is TGTGCCAGCAGCTTAGGTAGCGAACCCTACGAGCAGTACTTC.